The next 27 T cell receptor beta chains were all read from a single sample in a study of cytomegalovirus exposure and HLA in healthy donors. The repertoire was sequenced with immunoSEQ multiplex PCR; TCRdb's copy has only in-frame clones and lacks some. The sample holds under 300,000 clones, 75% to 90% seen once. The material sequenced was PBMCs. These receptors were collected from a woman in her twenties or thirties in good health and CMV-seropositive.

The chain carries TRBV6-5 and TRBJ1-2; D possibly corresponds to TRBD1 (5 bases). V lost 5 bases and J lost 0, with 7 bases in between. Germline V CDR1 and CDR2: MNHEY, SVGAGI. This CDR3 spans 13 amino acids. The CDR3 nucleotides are TGTGCCAGCAGTCAGACAGCTAACTATGGCTACACCTTC. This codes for CASSQTANYGYTF.

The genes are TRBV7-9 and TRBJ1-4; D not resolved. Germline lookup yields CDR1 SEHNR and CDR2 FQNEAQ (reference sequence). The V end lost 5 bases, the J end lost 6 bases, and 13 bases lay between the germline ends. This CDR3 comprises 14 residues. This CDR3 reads CASSQEAYYEKLFF. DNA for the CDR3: TGTGCCAGCAGCCAGGAGGCTTACTATGAAAAACTGTTTTTT.

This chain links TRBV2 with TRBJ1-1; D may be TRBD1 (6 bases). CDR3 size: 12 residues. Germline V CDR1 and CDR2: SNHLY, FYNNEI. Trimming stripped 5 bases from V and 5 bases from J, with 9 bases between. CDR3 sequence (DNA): TGTGCCAGCAGTCCACAGGGTACTGAAGCTTTCTTT. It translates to CASSPQGTEAFF. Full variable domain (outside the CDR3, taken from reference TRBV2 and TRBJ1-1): EPEVTQTPSHQVTQMGQEVILRCVPISNHLYFYWYRQILGQKVEFLVSFYNNEISEKSEIFDDQFSVERPDGSNFTLKIRSTKLEDSAMYFCASSPQGTEAFFGQGTRLTVV.

CDR3 loop: CASSSWTENTGELFF. The CDR3 DNA reads TGTGCCAGCAGCTCCTGGACAGAAAACACCGGGGAGCTGTTTTTT. J is TRBJ2-2 and V is TRBV7-8, with a weak D call TRBD1 (6 bases). The ends were cut back, 4 bases at V and 2 bases at J, with 11 bases in the middle. This CDR3 comprises 15 residues. CDR1 is SGHVS, CDR2 FQNEAQ, per germline.

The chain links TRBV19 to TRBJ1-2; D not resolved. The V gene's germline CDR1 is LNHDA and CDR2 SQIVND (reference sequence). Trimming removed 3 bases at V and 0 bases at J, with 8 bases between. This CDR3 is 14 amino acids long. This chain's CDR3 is CASSIGQANYGYTF. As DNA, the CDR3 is TGTGCCAGTAGTATTGGGCAGGCTAACTATGGCTACACCTTC. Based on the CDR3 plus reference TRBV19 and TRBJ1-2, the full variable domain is DGGITQSPKYLFRKEGQNVTLSCEQNLNHDAMYWYRQDPGQGLRLIYYSQIVNDFQKGDIAEGYSVSREKKESFPLTVTSAQKNPTAFYLCASSIGQANYGYTFGSGTRLTVV.

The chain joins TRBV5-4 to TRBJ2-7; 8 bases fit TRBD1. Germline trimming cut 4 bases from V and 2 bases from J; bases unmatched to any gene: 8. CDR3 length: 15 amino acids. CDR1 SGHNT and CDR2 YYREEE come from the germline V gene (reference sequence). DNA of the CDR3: TGTGCCAGCAGCGCCGGACAGGGAAGCGCCTACGAGCAGTACTTC. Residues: CASSAGQGSAYEQYF. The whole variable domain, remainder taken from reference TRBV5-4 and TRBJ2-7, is ETGVTQSPTHLIKTRGQQVTLRCSSQSGHNTVSWYQQALGQGPQFIFQYYREEENGRGNFPPRFSGLQFPNYSSELNVNALELDDSALYLCASSAGQGSAYEQYFGPGTRLTVT.

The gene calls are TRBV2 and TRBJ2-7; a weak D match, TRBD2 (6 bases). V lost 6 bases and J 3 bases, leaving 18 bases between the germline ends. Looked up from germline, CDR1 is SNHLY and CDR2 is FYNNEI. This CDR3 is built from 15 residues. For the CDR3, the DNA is TGTGCCAGCAGGTGGAACCGGGAGCTCGGCTACGAGCAGTACTTC. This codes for CASRWNRELGYEQYF.

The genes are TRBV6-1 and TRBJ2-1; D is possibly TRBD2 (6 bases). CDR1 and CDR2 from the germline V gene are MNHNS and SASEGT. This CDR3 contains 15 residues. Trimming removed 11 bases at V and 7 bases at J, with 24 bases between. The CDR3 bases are TGTGCCGTACCAAAGGCGGCGGGACGTGGTAATGAGCAGTTCTTC. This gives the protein CAVPKAAGRGNEQFF.

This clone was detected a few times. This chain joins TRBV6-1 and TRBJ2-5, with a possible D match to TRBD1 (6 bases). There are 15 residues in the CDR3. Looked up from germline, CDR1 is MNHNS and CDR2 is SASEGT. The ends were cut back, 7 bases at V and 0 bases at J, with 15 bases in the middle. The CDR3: CASNMRQAYQETQYF. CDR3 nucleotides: TGTGCCAGCAACATGAGACAGGCTTACCAAGAGACCCAGTACTTC.

CDR3 residues: CASSFGTGVSYEQYF. CDR3 coding DNA: TGTGCCAGCAGCTTTGGGACAGGGGTCTCCTACGAGCAGTACTTC. The gene calls are TRBV11-2 and TRBJ2-7; 10 nucleotides agree with TRBD1. The length of the CDR3 is 15 residues. Germline lookup yields CDR1 SGHAT and CDR2 FQNNGV. Trimming took 3 bases from V and 0 from J; bases not matched to a gene: 2.

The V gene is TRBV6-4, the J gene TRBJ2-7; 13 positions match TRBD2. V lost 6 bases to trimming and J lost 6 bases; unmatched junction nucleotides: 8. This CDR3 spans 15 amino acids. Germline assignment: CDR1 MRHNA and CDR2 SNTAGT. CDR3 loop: CASSQLAGGPGEQYF. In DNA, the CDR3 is TGTGCCAGCAGCCAACTAGCGGGAGGGCCGGGCGAGCAGTACTTC.

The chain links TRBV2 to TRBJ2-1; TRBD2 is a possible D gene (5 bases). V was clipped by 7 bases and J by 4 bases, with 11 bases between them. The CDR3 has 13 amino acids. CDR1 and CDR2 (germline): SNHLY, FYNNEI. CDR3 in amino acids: CASNGGSYNEQFF. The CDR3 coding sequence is TGTGCCAGCAACGGAGGTTCGTACAATGAGCAGTTCTTC.

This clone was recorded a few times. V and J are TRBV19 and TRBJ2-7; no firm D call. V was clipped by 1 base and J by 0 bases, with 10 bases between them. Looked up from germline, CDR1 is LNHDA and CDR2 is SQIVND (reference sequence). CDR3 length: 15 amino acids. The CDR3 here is CASSIVGESSYEQYF. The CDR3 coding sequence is TGTGCCAGTAGTATAGTCGGTGAGAGCTCCTACGAGCAGTACTTC.

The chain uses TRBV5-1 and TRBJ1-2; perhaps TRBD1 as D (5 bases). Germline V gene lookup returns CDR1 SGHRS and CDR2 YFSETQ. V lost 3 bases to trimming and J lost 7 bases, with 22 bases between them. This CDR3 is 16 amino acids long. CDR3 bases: TGCGCCAGCAGCTCGGCCCTCCCGGGGGACGGCCGTGGCTACACCTTC. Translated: CASSSALPGDGRGYTF.

The CDR3 DNA follows: TGCAGCGCGCTGACAGATTTCCTCTCTGGAAACACCATATATTTT. Protein sequence: CSALTDFLSGNTIYF. The gene calls are TRBV29-1 and TRBJ1-3; D might be TRBD1 (5 bases). This CDR3 contains 15 residues. The V gene's germline CDR1 is SQVTM and CDR2 ANQGSEA. V lost 7 bases and J 0 bases, leaving 16 bases between the germline ends.

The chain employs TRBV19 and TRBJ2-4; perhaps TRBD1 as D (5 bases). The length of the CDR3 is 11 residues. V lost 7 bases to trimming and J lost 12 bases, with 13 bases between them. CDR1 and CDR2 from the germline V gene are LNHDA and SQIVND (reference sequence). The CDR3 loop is CASTYWGYQYF. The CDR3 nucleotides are TGTGCCAGTACCTATTGGGGCTATCAGTACTTC.

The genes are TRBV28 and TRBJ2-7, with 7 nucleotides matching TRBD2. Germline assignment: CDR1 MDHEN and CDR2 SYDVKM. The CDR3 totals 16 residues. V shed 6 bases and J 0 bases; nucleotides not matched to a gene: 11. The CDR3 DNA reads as TGTGCCAGCAGCCAACCGGGAGGCGGAAGCTCCTACGAGCAGTACTTC. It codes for CASSQPGGGSSYEQYF.

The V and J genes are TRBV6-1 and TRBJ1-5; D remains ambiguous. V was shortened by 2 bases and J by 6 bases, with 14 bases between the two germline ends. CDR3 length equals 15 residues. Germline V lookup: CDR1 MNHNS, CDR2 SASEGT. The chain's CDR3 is CASSELQRGGQPQHF. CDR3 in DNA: TGTGCCAGCAGTGAATTACAGCGAGGAGGTCAGCCCCAGCATTTT.

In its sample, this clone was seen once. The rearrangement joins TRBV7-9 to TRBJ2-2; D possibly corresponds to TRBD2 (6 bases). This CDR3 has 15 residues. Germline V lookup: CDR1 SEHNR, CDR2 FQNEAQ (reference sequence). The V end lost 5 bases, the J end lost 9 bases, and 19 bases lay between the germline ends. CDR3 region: CASSPYTGEDRELFF. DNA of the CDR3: TGTGCCAGCAGCCCCTATACGGGAGAGGACCGGGAGCTGTTTTTT.

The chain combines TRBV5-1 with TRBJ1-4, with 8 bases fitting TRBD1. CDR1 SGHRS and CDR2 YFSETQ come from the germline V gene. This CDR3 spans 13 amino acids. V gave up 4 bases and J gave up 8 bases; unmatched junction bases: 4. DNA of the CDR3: TGCGCCAGCAGCGGCGGACAGGGAGAAAAACTGTTTTTT. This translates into CASSGGQGEKLFF.

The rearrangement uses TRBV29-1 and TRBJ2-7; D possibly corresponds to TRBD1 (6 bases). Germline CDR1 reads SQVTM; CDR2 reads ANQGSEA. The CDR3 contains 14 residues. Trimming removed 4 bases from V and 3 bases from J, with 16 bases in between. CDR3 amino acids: CSVGAGTINYEQYF. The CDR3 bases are TGCAGCGTTGGAGCCGGGACAATCAACTACGAGCAGTACTTC.

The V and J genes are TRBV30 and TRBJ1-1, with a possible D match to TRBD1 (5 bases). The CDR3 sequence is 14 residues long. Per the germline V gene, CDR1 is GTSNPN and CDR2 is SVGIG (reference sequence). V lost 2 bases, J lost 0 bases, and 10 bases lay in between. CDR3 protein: CAWSKTALNTEAFF. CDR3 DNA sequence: TGTGCCTGGAGTAAGACAGCCTTGAACACTGAAGCTTTCTTT.

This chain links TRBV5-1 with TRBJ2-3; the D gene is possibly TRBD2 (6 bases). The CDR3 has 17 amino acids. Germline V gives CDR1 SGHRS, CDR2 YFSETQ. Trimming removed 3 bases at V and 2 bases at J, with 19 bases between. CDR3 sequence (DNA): TGCGCCAGCAGCTCCCAAGGCGGCGGGCGGGACACAGATACGCAGTATTTT. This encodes CASSSQGGGRDTDTQYF.

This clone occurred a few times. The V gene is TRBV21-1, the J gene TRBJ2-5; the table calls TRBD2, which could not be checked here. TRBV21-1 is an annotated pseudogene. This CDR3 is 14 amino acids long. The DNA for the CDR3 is TGTGCCAGCAGCAAAATGGAGGGCCGGGAGACCCAGTACTTC. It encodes CASSKMEGRETQYF.

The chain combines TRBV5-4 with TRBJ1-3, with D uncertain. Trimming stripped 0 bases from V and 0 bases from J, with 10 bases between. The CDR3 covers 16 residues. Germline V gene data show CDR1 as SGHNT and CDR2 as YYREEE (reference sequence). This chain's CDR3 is CASSLDSTISGNTIYF. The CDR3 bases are TGTGCCAGCAGCTTGGACAGCACAATCTCTGGAAACACCATATATTTT.

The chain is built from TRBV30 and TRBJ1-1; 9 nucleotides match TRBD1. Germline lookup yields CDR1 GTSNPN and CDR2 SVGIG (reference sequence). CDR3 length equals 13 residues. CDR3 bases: TGTTCCACAGGACAGGGGAAATCCACTGAAGCTTTCTTT. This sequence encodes CSTGQGKSTEAFF. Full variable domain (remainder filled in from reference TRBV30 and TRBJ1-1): SQTIHQWPATLVQPVGSPLSLECTVEGTSNPNLYWYRQAAGRGLQLLFYSVGIGQISSEVPQNLSASRPQDRQFILSSKKLLLSDSGFYLCSTGQGKSTEAFFGQGTRLTVV.

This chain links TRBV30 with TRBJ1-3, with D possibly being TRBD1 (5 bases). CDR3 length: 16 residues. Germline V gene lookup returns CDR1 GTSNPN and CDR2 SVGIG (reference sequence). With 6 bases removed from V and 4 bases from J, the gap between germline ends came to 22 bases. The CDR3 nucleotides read TGTGCCTGTATGCACTCCCTGGCAGGGAAAGGAAACACCATATATTTT. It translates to CACMHSLAGKGNTIYF.